Each of the 22 T cell receptor beta chains below was sequenced from the same sample in a study of glioma-infiltrating T cells after dendritic cell vaccination. This table comes from immunoSEQ multiplex PCR, and its TCRdb copy is limited to in-frame clones, with some not included. Of about 73,000 clones listed, over 70% are singletons. The material was blood, obtained before dendritic cell vaccination. All receptors come from a human donor with glioblastoma.

The chain is built from TRBV5-1 and TRBJ2-3; 10 bases are a match to TRBD1. Germline values: CDR1 SGHRS, CDR2 YFSETQ. The CDR3 has 14 residues. With 6 bases clipped from V and 4 bases from J, the junction kept 5 bases outside the gene matches. CDR3 amino acids: CASTSGQGADTQYF. CDR3 nucleotides: TGCGCCAGCACCTCAGGACAGGGGGCAGATACGCAGTATTTT.

The rearrangement uses TRBV9 and TRBJ2-5, with 7 bases fitting TRBD1. The V segment lost 2 bases and the J segment 0 bases; nucleotides outside the gene matches: 4. Germline CDR1 reads SGDLS; CDR2 reads YYNGEE. The CDR3 consists of 15 residues. The CDR3 coding sequence is TGTGCCAGCAGCGTCGGACAGGTCTACCAAGAGACCCAGTACTTC. It specifies CASSVGQVYQETQYF. The full variable domain, with the rest looked up from reference TRBV9 and TRBJ2-5, is DSGVTQTPKHLITATGQRVTLRCSPRSGDLSVYWYQQSLDQGLQFLIQYYNGEERAKGNILERFSAQQFPDLHSELNLSSLELGDSALYFCASSVGQVYQETQYFGPGTRLLVL.

This chain links TRBV2 with TRBJ2-7, with 9 bases lining up with TRBD1. Germline CDR1 reads SNHLY; CDR2 reads FYNNEI. There are 15 residues in the CDR3. V was pared by 5 bases and J by 4 bases, with 9 bases of the junction left unmatched. The CDR3 reads CASSRDRVIGYEQYF. The CDR3 coding sequence is TGTGCCAGCAGTCGGGACAGGGTTATAGGGTACGAGCAGTACTTC.

CDR3 residues: CASSELQSHQPQHF. In DNA, the CDR3 is TGTGCCAGCAGTGAGCTACAGTCTCATCAGCCCCAGCATTTT. The chain joins TRBV2 to TRBJ1-5, with no clear D. Germline V gene sequence: CDR1 SNHLY, CDR2 FYNNEI. The CDR3 has 14 amino acids. With 3 bases removed from V and 5 bases from J, the gap between germline ends came to 11 bases. Supplemented by reference TRBV2 and TRBJ1-5, the full variable domain reads EPEVTQTPSHQVTQMGQEVILRCVPISNHLYFYWYRQILGQKVEFLVSFYNNEISEKSEIFDDQFSVERPDGSNFTLKIRSTKLEDSAMYFCASSELQSHQPQHFGDGTRLSIL.

CDR3 sequence (DNA): TGCAGCGTTGCATCACAGGGCCTTGAAGCTTTCTTT. Translated: CSVASQGLEAFF. V gene TRBV29-1 combines with J gene TRBJ1-1; weak D call: TRBD1 (6 bases). V lost 4 bases and J 7 bases, leaving 13 bases between the germline ends. Germline CDR1 and CDR2: SQVTM and ANQGSEA. The CDR3 covers 12 residues.

This clone was found a few times. The V and J genes are TRBV7-2 and TRBJ1-3, with unresolved D. Germline V gives CDR1 SGHTA, CDR2 FQGNSA. V was shortened by 5 bases and J by 4 bases, with 15 bases between the two germline ends. This CDR3 is 15 amino acids long. The CDR3 is CASSRRELGGNTIYF. The CDR3 nucleotides read TGTGCCAGCAGCCGTCGGGAGCTGGGCGGAAACACCATATATTTT.

V gene TRBV20-1 combines with J gene TRBJ2-5; D not resolved. CDR3 length: 11 residues. Trimming took 5 bases from V and 1 from J, leaving 5 bases between them. CDR1 and CDR2 (germline): DFQATT, SNEGSKA (reference sequence). The CDR3 DNA follows: TGCAGTGCTGGTAGCCAAGAGACCCAGTACTTC. It codes for CSAGSQETQYF.

This chain connects TRBV11-3 to TRBJ2-1; D may be TRBD2 (7 bases). This CDR3 has 11 amino acids. V was clipped by 6 bases and J by 12 bases, with 12 bases between them. Germline CDR1 is SGHNT and CDR2 is YENEEA. CDR3 region: CASRGGGGQFF. For the CDR3, the DNA is TGTGCCAGCAGAGGCGGGGGCGGGCAGTTCTTC.

V and J are TRBV19 and TRBJ1-2, with 7 bases matching TRBD1. CDR1 and CDR2 (germline): LNHDA, SQIVND (reference sequence). CDR3 length equals 14 residues. The V and J ends lost 7 bases and 1 base, in that order; junction bases with no gene match: 6. The CDR3 loop reads CASTQTGVNYGYTF. The CDR3 bases are TGTGCCAGTACCCAAACAGGGGTTAACTATGGCTACACCTTC.

V usage is TRBV6-1 and J usage is TRBJ2-7; weak D call: TRBD1 (5 bases). Per the germline V gene, CDR1 is MNHNS and CDR2 is SASEGT. The V gene lost 5 bases and the J gene lost 2 bases, with 16 bases spanning the gap. The CDR3 extends over 15 amino acids. The CDR3, as DNA: TGTGCCAGCAGTCAAGGACACCAGGATCCCTACGAGCAGTACTTC. Translating it yields CASSQGHQDPYEQYF.

The chain combines TRBV7-2 with TRBJ1-1; D unclear. V lost 1 base and J 7 bases, leaving 19 bases between the germline ends. Looked up from germline, CDR1 is SGHTA and CDR2 is FQGNSA. The CDR3 has 16 residues. In nucleotides, the CDR3 is TGTGCCAGCAGCTTAGGCCCTCCGGCCGACTCCCTTGAAGCTTTCTTT. Protein: CASSLGPPADSLEAFF.

The chain is built from TRBV15 and TRBJ2-1; D possibly corresponds to TRBD1 (6 bases). The CDR3 extends over 16 amino acids. Germline V gene data show CDR1 as LNHNV and CDR2 as YYDKDF (reference sequence). The V and J ends lost 0 bases and 6 bases respectively, with 15 bases between them. CDR3: CATSRDLVTGINEQFF. CDR3 DNA sequence: TGTGCCACCAGCAGAGATCTCGTTACAGGGATCAATGAGCAGTTCTTC. The variable domain in full, completed from reference TRBV15 and TRBJ2-1, reads DAMVIQNPRYQVTQFGKPVTLSCSQTLNHNVMYWYQQKSSQAPKLLFHYYDKDFNNEADTPDNFQSRRPNTSFCFLDIRSPGLGDTAMYLCATSRDLVTGINEQFFGPGTRLTVL.

The chain is built from TRBV2 and TRBJ1-2, with 7 bases fitting TRBD1. V lost 6 bases to trimming and J lost 3 bases; unmatched junction nucleotides: 10. Germline V gene data show CDR1 as SNHLY and CDR2 as FYNNEI. CDR3 length: 15 amino acids. The CDR3 reads CASSEQTGKDYGYTF. The CDR3 DNA follows: TGTGCCAGCAGCGAACAGACAGGGAAGGACTATGGCTACACCTTC. Full variable domain (missing parts from reference TRBV2 and TRBJ1-2): EPEVTQTPSHQVTQMGQEVILRCVPISNHLYFYWYRQILGQKVEFLVSFYNNEISEKSEIFDDQFSVERPDGSNFTLKIRSTKLEDSAMYFCASSEQTGKDYGYTFGSGTRLTVV.

J is TRBJ1-5 and V is TRBV28; 12 bases map to TRBD1. The germline V gene has CDR1 MDHEN and CDR2 SYDVKM. This CDR3 region has 17 residues. V was pared by 5 bases and J by 2 bases, with 7 bases of the junction left unmatched. Here the CDR3 reads CASSPGTGGIGNQPQHF. As DNA, the CDR3 is TGTGCCAGCAGTCCCGGGACAGGGGGCATCGGCAATCAGCCCCAGCATTTT.

The chain joins TRBV27 to TRBJ1-4; 7 bases fit TRBD1. CDR1 and CDR2 (germline): MNHEY, SMNVEV (reference sequence). Germline trimming cut 0 bases from V and 0 bases from J; bases unmatched to any gene: 7. CDR3 length: 18 amino acids. In DNA, the CDR3 is TGTGCCAGCAGTTTATCCAGGGCAGGGGGATCAACTAATGAAAAACTGTTTTTT. Protein sequence: CASSLSRAGGSTNEKLFF. The full variable domain, in which reference TRBV27 and TRBJ1-4 provide the parts outside the CDR3, is EAQVTQNPRYLITVTGKKLTVTCSQNMNHEYMSWYRQDPGLGLRQIYYSMNVEVTDKGDVPEGYKVSRKEKRNFPLILESPSPNQTSLYFCASSLSRAGGSTNEKLFFGSGTQLSVL.

The V and J genes are TRBV27 and TRBJ1-2, with D unresolved. The V gene lost 5 bases and the J gene lost 4 bases, with 17 bases spanning the gap. The CDR3 length is 15 residues. Germline CDR1 MNHEY, CDR2 SMNVEV (reference sequence). CDR3 loop: CASSPMWLSFYGYTF. The CDR3 DNA follows: TGTGCCAGCAGTCCCATGTGGCTTTCGTTCTATGGCTACACCTTC.

V gene TRBV2 combines with J gene TRBJ1-3; D unclear. Germline V gene lookup returns CDR1 SNHLY and CDR2 FYNNEI. The CDR3 runs to 16 residues. Trimming shortened V by 2 bases and J by 0 bases, and 11 bases separated the two germline ends. The CDR3 DNA reads TGTGCCAGCAGTGAATTAACAGCAACCTCTGGAAACACCATATATTTT. It translates to CASSELTATSGNTIYF.

The rearrangement uses TRBV5-6 and TRBJ1-1; D ambiguous. The CDR3 is 17 residues long. From germline, CDR1 is SGHDT and CDR2 YYEEEE. V was cut by 6 bases and J by 12 bases, with 33 bases left in between. The CDR3 loop is CASIYNREESLAPGPFF. For the CDR3, the DNA is TGTGCCAGCATTTATAATAGGGAGGAAAGCCTAGCCCCTGGGCCTTTCTTT.

The chain recombines TRBV4-1 with TRBJ2-3, with 8 bases that match TRBD2. Trimming at V came to 4 bases and at J to 0 bases, leaving 12 bases not matched to a gene. Germline V CDR1 and CDR2: MGHRA, YSYEKL. CDR3 length: 18 residues. The CDR3 region is CASSRGNAAGASTDTQYF. The CDR3 nucleotides are TGCGCCAGCAGCCGAGGAAATGCAGCGGGGGCTAGCACAGATACGCAGTATTTT.

The chain uses TRBV6-6 and TRBJ1-1, with D tentatively TRBD1 (5 bases). This CDR3 has 15 residues. Trimming shortened V by 0 bases and J by 5 bases, and 13 bases separated the two germline ends. Germline-derived CDR1 and CDR2 are MNHNY and SVGAGI (reference sequence). In DNA, the CDR3 is TGTGCCAGCAGTTACTCCGGGCAGGGAGGGACTGAAGCTTTCTTT. Its protein product is CASSYSGQGGTEAFF.

The rearrangement links TRBV27 to TRBJ2-1; TRBD1 matches at 8 bases. In germline, CDR1 is MNHEY, CDR2 SMNVEV (reference sequence). V shed 2 bases, J shed 4 bases, and the junction held 7 bases outside the gene matches. The CDR3 length is 16 residues. The chain's CDR3 is CASSLAGTGGYNEQFF. CDR3 DNA: TGTGCCAGCAGTTTAGCGGGGACAGGCGGGTACAATGAGCAGTTCTTC.

V usage is TRBV10-3 and J usage is TRBJ2-1; TRBD2 matches 8 bases. The CDR3 consists of 14 residues. V lost 5 bases and J lost 7; bases outside the gene matches: 7. Germline-derived CDR1 and CDR2 are ENHRY and SYGVKD. The CDR3 sequence is CAISSPGLGNEQFF. DNA for the CDR3: TGTGCCATCAGTTCTCCGGGACTAGGAAATGAGCAGTTCTTC.